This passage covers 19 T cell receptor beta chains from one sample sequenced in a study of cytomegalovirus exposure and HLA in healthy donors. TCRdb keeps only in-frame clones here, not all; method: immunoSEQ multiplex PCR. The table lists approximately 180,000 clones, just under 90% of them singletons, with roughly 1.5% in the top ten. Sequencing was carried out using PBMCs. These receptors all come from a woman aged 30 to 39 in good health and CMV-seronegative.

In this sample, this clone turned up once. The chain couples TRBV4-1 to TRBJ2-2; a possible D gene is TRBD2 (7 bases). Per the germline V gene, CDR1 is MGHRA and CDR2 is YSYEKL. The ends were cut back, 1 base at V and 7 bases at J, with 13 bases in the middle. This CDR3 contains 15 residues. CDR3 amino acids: CASSQAGGQRGELFF. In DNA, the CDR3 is TGCGCCAGCAGCCAAGCGGGGGGCCAGCGCGGGGAGCTGTTTTTT.

This CDR3 is CASSPLDTYSGNYGYTF. CDR3 DNA sequence: TGTGCCAGCTCACCACTCGACACCTACAGTGGTAACTATGGCTACACCTTC. The chain links TRBV18 to TRBJ1-2, with unresolved D. Germline V gene lookup returns CDR1 KGHSH and CDR2 LQKENI. The CDR3 is 17 residues long. V lost 1 base and J lost 1, with 16 bases in between.

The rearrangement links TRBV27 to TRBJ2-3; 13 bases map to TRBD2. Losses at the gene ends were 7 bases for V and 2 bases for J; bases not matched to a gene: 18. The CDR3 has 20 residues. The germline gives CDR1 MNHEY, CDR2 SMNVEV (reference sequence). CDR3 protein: CASKRNTAELAGGLTDTQYF. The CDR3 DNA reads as TGTGCCAGCAAGAGAAATACTGCGGAACTAGCGGGGGGGCTCACAGATACGCAGTATTTT.

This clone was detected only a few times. CDR3 coding DNA: TGTGCCATCAGGAGACAGGGTGGGGTCGACGAGCAGTACTTC. Translated: CAIRRQGGVDEQYF. V is TRBV10-3 and J is TRBJ2-7; 7 bases are a match to TRBD1. V trimming: 6 bases; J trimming: 5 bases; junction bases outside the gene matches: 10. This CDR3 is 14 amino acids long. Germline loops: CDR1 ENHRY, CDR2 SYGVKD.

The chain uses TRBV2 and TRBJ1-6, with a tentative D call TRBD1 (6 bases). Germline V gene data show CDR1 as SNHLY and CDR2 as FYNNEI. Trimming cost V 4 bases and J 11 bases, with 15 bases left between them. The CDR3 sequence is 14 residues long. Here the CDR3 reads CASSVGAGNTPLHF. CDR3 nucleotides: TGTGCCAGCAGTGTGGGGGCAGGAAATACACCCCTCCACTTT.

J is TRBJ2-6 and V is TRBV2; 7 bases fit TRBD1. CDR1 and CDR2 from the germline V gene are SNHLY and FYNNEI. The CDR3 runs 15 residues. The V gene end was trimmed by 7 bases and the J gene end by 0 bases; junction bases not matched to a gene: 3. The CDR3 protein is CASKGALSGANVLTF. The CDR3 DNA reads TGTGCCAGCAAGGGGGCCCTCTCTGGGGCCAACGTCCTGACTTTC.

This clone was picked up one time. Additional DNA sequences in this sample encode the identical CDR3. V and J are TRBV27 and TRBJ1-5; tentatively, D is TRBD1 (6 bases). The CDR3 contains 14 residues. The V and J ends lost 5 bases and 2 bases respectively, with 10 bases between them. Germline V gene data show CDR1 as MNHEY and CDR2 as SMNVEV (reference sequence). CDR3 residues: CASSLRGGNQPQHF. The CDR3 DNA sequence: TGTGCCAGCAGTCTCAGGGGCGGCAATCAGCCCCAGCATTTT.

The CDR3 coding sequence is TGCGCCAGCAGCCAAGTAGGAGGGTTAGGAAACACCATATATTTT. This gives the protein CASSQVGGLGNTIYF. This chain uses TRBV4-1 with TRBJ1-3; D is uncertain. The germline V gene has CDR1 MGHRA and CDR2 YSYEKL. Trimming removed 1 base at V and 4 bases at J, with 11 bases between. This CDR3 has 15 residues.

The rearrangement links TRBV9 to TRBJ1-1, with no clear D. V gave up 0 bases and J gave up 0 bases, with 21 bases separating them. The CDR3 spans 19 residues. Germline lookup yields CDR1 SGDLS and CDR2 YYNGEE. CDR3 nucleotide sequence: TGTGCCAGCAGCGTAGCTTATGGGCAGAGTAAGAAAATGAACACTGAAGCTTTCTTT. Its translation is CASSVAYGQSKKMNTEAFF.

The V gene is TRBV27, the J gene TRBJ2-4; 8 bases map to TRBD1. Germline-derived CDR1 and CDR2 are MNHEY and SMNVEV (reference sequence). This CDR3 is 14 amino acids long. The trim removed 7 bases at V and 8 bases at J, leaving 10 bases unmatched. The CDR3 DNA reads TGTGCCAGCAAAACTCAGGGGGCGTTTGACATTCAGTACTTC. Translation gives CASKTQGAFDIQYF.

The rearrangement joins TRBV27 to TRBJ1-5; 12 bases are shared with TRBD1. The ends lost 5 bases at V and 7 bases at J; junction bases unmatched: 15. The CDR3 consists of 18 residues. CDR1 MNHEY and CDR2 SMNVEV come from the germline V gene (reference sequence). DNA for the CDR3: TGTGCCAGCAGTCTCGGGACAGGGGGCGCCGGGGGTGGACAGCCCCAGCATTTT. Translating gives CASSLGTGGAGGGQPQHF.

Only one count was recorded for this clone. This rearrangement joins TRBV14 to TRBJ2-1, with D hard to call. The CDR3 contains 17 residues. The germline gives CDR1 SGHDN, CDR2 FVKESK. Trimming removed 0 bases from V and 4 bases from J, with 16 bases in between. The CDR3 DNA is TGTGCCAGCAGCCAAGATGGAATAGCTCAGTCTTACAATGAGCAGTTCTTC. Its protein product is CASSQDGIAQSYNEQFF.

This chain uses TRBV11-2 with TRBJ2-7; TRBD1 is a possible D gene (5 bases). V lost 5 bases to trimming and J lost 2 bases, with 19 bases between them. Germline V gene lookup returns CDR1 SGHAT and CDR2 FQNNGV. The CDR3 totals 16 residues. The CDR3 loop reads CASSRRESTGPYEQYF. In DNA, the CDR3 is TGTGCCAGCAGCCGGAGAGAGAGTACAGGTCCCTACGAGCAGTACTTC.

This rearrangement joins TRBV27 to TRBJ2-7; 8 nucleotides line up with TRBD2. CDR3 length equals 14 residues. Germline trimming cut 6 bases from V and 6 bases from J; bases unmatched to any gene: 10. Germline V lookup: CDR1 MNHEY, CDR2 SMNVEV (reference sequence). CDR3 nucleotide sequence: TGTGCCAGCAGCCGAGCGGGGGAGCGGAGCGAGCAGTACTTC. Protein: CASSRAGERSEQYF.

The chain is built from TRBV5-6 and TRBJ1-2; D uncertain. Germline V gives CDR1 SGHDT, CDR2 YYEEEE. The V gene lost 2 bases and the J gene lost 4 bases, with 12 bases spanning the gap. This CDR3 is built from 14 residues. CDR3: CASSFPGIVYGYTF. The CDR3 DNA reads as TGTGCCAGCAGCTTCCCGGGGATCGTCTATGGCTACACCTTC.

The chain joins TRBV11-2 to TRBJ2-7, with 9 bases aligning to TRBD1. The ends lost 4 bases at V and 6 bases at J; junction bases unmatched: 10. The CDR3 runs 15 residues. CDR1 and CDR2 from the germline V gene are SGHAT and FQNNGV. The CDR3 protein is CASSSTATGGLEQYF. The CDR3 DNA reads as TGTGCCAGCAGCTCTACCGCGACAGGGGGTCTCGAGCAGTACTTC. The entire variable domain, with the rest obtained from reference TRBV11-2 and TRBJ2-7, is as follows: EAGVAQSPRYKIIEKRQSVAFWCNPISGHATLYWYQQILGQGPKLLIQFQNNGVVDDSQLPKDRFSAERLKGVDSTLKIQPAKLEDSAVYLCASSSTATGGLEQYFGPGTRLTVT.

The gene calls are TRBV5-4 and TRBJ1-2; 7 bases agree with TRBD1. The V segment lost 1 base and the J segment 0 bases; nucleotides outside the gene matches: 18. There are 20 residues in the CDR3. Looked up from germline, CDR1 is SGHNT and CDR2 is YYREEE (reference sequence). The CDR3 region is CASSLSRRDSPLGANYGYTF. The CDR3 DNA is TGTGCCAGCAGCTTGTCTCGGAGGGACAGCCCCTTGGGGGCTAACTATGGCTACACCTTC.

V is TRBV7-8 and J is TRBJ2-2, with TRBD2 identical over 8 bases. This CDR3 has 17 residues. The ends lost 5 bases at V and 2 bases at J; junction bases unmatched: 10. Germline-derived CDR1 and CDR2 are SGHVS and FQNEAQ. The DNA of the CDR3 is TGTGCCAGCAGCCTCACTCCAGCGGGGGCAAACACCGGGGAGCTGTTTTTT. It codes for CASSLTPAGANTGELFF.

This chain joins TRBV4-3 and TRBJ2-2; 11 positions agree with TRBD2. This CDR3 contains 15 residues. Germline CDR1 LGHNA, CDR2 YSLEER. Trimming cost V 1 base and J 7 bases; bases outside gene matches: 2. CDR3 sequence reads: CASSQVAGGIGELFF. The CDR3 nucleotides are TGCGCCAGCAGCCAAGTAGCGGGGGGGATCGGGGAGCTGTTTTTT.